This T cell receptor beta chain came from a study of T cells in Graves' hyperthyroidism and ophthalmopathy. This CDR3 has 19 amino acids. The V end lost 6 bases, the J end lost 2 bases, and 28 bases lay between the germline ends. Germline V lookup: CDR1 MDHEN, CDR2 SYDVKM. Newly diagnosed patients aged 18 to 65 had hyperthyroidism of under 2 months' duration. Patients showing uncontrolled infection, other autoimmune disease, pregnancy or lactation were ineligible. This clonotype has ten or more counts. Its antigen remains unknown. Amplification of TCR beta CDR3 regions used RNA as the template. A first-round RT-PCR of the TCR CDR3 used the HTBI primer set. Each CDR3 protein gets one entry after TCRdb re-called the multiplex PCR reads with MiXCR. The table includes 350,000 to 400,000 distinct CDR3 sequences, 19% detected once. Study results and limitations: Appearing also in blood were most of the thyroid clonotypes expanded above 0.001. With a median lead of around 6.7 months before onset, the model predicted ophthalmopathy.

The rearrangement links TRBV28 to TRBJ1-1, with D maybe TRBD1 (5 bases). This TCR derives from a woman aged 18-29 years with Graves' hyperthyroidism. Sequencing input: blood. This CDR3 is CASRPLSPADRDFNTEAFF. The CDR3, as DNA: TGTGCCAGCAGACCCCTTTCACCCGCCGACCGGGACTTCAACACTGAAGCTTTCTTT.